These 14 T cell receptor beta chains share one sample of origin, sequenced in a study of Ad26.COV2.S vaccination and SARS-CoV-2 variants. Treatment: about 20 received Ad26.COV2.S at low or high dose, single or two shots; about 5 received placebo; per-sample allocation not given. Material that was analyzed had been drawn on day 63 after the first vaccine or placebo injection. Libraries were prepared by immunoSEQ multiplex PCR; TCRdb keeps only in-frame clonotypes and omits some of them. The table includes 350,000 to 400,000 clones, about 85% detected once. The sequences come from peripheral blood, collected in a trial of Ad26.COV2.S vaccine versus placebo. The receptors stem from a person between 18 and 65 years old who received the Ad26.COV2.S COVID-19 vaccine or a placebo.

The chain links TRBV6-6 to TRBJ1-1, with TRBD1 identical over 10 bases. Germline V gene data show CDR1 as MNHNY and CDR2 as SVGAGI (reference sequence). This CDR3 spans 13 amino acids. V lost 9 bases and J lost 6; bases outside the gene matches: 7. The CDR3 sequence is CASSGTGVPEAFF. CDR3 in DNA: TGTGCCAGTTCCGGGACAGGGGTGCCTGAAGCTTTCTTT.

The chain is built from TRBV2 and TRBJ1-1; TRBD1 might be the D (6 bases). Germline V lookup: CDR1 SNHLY, CDR2 FYNNEI. V dropped 5 bases and J dropped 1 base, with 11 bases sitting between them. The CDR3 is 14 amino acids. CDR3 DNA sequence: TGTGCCAGCAGTCTACAGGGCGGGAACACTGAAGCTTTCTTT. This gives the protein CASSLQGGNTEAFF.

The chain has TRBV11-1 and TRBJ1-1; D perhaps matches TRBD1 (6 bases). The CDR3 totals 15 residues. CDR1 and CDR2 from the germline V gene are SGHAT and FQDESV (reference sequence). The V and J ends lost 5 bases and 3 bases respectively, with 16 bases between them. The CDR3 sequence is CASSPGGGADTEAFF. The CDR3 DNA reads TGTGCCAGCAGCCCGGGGGGGGGCGCGGACACTGAAGCTTTCTTT.

This clone was observed a few times. The rearrangement uses TRBV5-4 and TRBJ2-3; a weak D match, TRBD1 (6 bases). V lost 2 bases to trimming and J lost 6 bases, with 13 bases between them. Germline lookup yields CDR1 SGHNT and CDR2 YYREEE (reference sequence). There are 14 residues in the CDR3. In nucleotides, the CDR3 is TGTGCCAGCAGCTTTTACAGGGCCCCCGATACGCAGTATTTT. This translates into CASSFYRAPDTQYF.

Regarding this clone: At the DNA level, this CDR3 is encoded by other sequences in the same sample as well. The V and J genes are TRBV3-1 (or the pseudogene TRBV3-2) and TRBJ2-3; D remains ambiguous. The V end lost 0 bases, the J end lost 2 bases, and 6 bases lay between the germline ends. Germline V lookup: CDR1 LGHDT, CDR2 YNNKEL (reference sequence). The CDR3 sequence is 14 residues long. The CDR3 reads CASSQDLVTDTQYF. The CDR3, as DNA: TGTGCCAGCAGCCAAGATCTTGTCACAGATACGCAGTATTTT.

The chain combines TRBV30 with TRBJ1-1; D is undetermined. This CDR3 has 12 residues. The V gene's germline CDR1 is GTSNPN and CDR2 SVGIG (reference sequence). The CDR3 protein is CARERTNTEAFF. The DNA of the CDR3 is TGTGCACGAGAACGGACGAACACTGAAGCTTTCTTT.

The genes are TRBV5-5 and TRBJ2-5; D is unclear. The CDR3 sequence is 12 residues long. Looked up from germline, CDR1 is SGHKS and CDR2 is YYEKEE (reference sequence). Trimming left V 4 bases short and J 5 bases short, with 9 bases between. In nucleotides, the CDR3 is TGTGCCAGCAGCATGGGGTCCGAGACCCAGTACTTC. This sequence encodes CASSMGSETQYF. The full variable domain, rest sourced from reference TRBV5-5 and TRBJ2-5, is DAGVTQSPTHLIKTRGQQVTLRCSPISGHKSVSWYQQVLGQGPQFIFQYYEKEERGRGNFPDRFSARQFPNYSSELNVNALLLGDSALYLCASSMGSETQYFGPGTRLLVL.

In this sample, this clone turned up once. The rearrangement uses TRBV3-1 (or the pseudogene TRBV3-2) and TRBJ1-4, with unresolved D. CDR1 and CDR2 from the germline V gene are LGHDT and YNNKEL (reference sequence). This CDR3 region has 15 residues. Trimming shortened V by 3 bases and J by 0 bases, and 8 bases separated the two germline ends. CDR3 sequence: CASSHGTATNEKLFF. In nucleotides, the CDR3 is TGTGCCAGCAGCCACGGAACTGCAACTAATGAAAAACTGTTTTTT.

The chain couples TRBV6-1 to TRBJ2-1; D gene ambiguous. V was pared by 1 base and J by 6 bases, with 13 bases between. The CDR3 is 15 amino acids. The germline V gene encodes CDR1 MNHNS and CDR2 SASEGT. CDR3 DNA: TGTGCCAGCAGTGAAGTGGAAGGGCCCTTCAATGAGCAGTTCTTC. Translated: CASSEVEGPFNEQFF.

V gene TRBV11-2 combines with J gene TRBJ1-1, with D uncertain. V lost 4 bases and J 7 bases, leaving 13 bases between the germline ends. The germline V gene encodes CDR1 SGHAT and CDR2 FQNNGV. CDR3 length equals 13 residues. The CDR3 DNA follows: TGTGCCAGCAGCTCATTAGGACGGATTGAAGCTTTCTTT. It encodes CASSSLGRIEAFF.

The CDR3 spells CASSTGTAFGSPLHF. CDR3 bases: TGTGCCAGCTCAACCGGGACAGCCTTTGGTTCACCCCTCCACTTT. The chain employs TRBV18 and TRBJ1-6, with 7 bases fitting TRBD1. The V and J ends lost 5 bases and 9 bases, in that order; junction bases with no gene match: 10. This CDR3 has 15 residues. The germline V gene encodes CDR1 KGHSH and CDR2 LQKENI.

V gene TRBV3-1 (or the pseudogene TRBV3-2) combines with J gene TRBJ2-7; possibly TRBD1 for D (5 bases). With 1 base removed from V and 4 bases from J, the gap between germline ends came to 11 bases. This CDR3 region has 14 residues. From germline, CDR1 is LGHDT and CDR2 YNNKEL (reference sequence). The DNA of the CDR3 is TGTGCCAGCAGCCAAGGGCAGGGATTGTACGAGCAGTACTTC. Translation: CASSQGQGLYEQYF.

V is TRBV2 and J is TRBJ2-7; 10 bases agree with TRBD2. Unmatched junction bases numbered 1, after V lost 4 bases and J lost 1 base. The CDR3 runs to 14 residues. Germline V gives CDR1 SNHLY, CDR2 FYNNEI. In nucleotides, the CDR3 is TGTGCCAGCAGTGGAGCGGGGGGGTCCTACGAGCAGTACTTC. Protein: CASSGAGGSYEQYF.

The chain joins TRBV10-3 to TRBJ1-2; TRBD1 is a possible D gene (6 bases). The length of the CDR3 is 15 residues. The germline V and J ends were trimmed by 3 bases and 3 bases, with 14 bases remaining between them. The V gene's germline CDR1 is ENHRY and CDR2 SYGVKD. As DNA, the CDR3 is TGTGCCATCAGTGATCTGGCAGGGGACTACTATGGCTACACCTTC. It yields the protein CAISDLAGDYYGYTF.